Listed here are 17 T cell receptor beta chains from one sample, sequenced in a study of T cell responses to AZD1222 COVID-19 vaccine. Using immunoSEQ multiplex PCR, the repertoire was profiled, and TCRdb retains in-frame clones only, with some absent. The sample lists 110,000 to 150,000 clones, roughly 90% occurring once. Sequencing used peripheral blood, obtained on day 0 of AZD1222 vaccination. These receptors all stem from an adult in good health.

CDR3: CASSLGSGVGNYGYTF. Written as DNA, the CDR3 is TGTGCCAGCAGCTTAGGTTCAGGGGTCGGGAACTATGGCTACACCTTC. The V gene is TRBV7-2, the J gene TRBJ1-2, with D maybe TRBD1 (6 bases). This CDR3 is 16 amino acids long. Trimming left V 1 base short and J 2 bases short, with 14 bases between. Germline V gene lookup returns CDR1 SGHTA and CDR2 FQGNSA. The entire variable domain, with the rest obtained from reference TRBV7-2 and TRBJ1-2, is as follows: GAGVSQSPSNKVTEKGKDVELRCDPISGHTALYWYRQSLGQGLEFLIYFQGNSAPDKSGLPSDRFSAERTGGSVSTLTIQRTQQEDSAVYLCASSLGSGVGNYGYTFGSGTRLTVV.

The chain's CDR3 is CASWGQQIYQPQHF. DNA for the CDR3: TGTGCCAGTTGGGGACAGCAAATTTATCAGCCCCAGCATTTT. The chain is built from TRBV19 and TRBJ1-5; 7 nucleotides agree with TRBD1. The ends lost 8 bases at V and 5 bases at J; junction bases unmatched: 9. Germline V lookup: CDR1 LNHDA, CDR2 SQIVND (reference sequence). The CDR3 loop spans 14 amino acids. Combining the CDR3 with reference TRBV19 and TRBJ1-5 gives the whole variable domain DGGITQSPKYLFRKEGQNVTLSCEQNLNHDAMYWYRQDPGQGLRLIYYSQIVNDFQKGDIAEGYSVSREKKESFPLTVTSAQKNPTAFYLCASWGQQIYQPQHFGDGTRLSIL.

The genes are TRBV3-1 (or the pseudogene TRBV3-2) and TRBJ2-5; TRBD2 might be the D (5 bases). The V end lost 1 base, the J end lost 2 bases, and 20 bases lay between the germline ends. This CDR3 contains 18 residues. Per germline, CDR1 LGHDT and CDR2 YNNKEL (reference sequence). DNA for the CDR3: TGTGCCAGCAGCCAAGCCCTGGACTCCTTTAAGCGGCAAGAGACCCAGTACTTC. As protein: CASSQALDSFKRQETQYF.

The V gene is TRBV23-1, the J gene TRBJ1-5; D is perhaps TRBD1 (5 bases). TRBV23-1 is recorded as an ORF, its role being uncertain. The V gene lost 0 bases and the J gene lost 6 bases, with 15 bases spanning the gap. The CDR3 has 16 residues. CDR3 protein: CASSQSPGRASQPQHF. Here the CDR3 DNA reads TGCGCCAGCAGTCAATCTCCAGGGAGGGCATCTCAGCCCCAGCATTTT.

The rearrangement links TRBV2 to TRBJ2-7; D remains unclear. The V end was cut by 4 bases, the J end by 2 bases, with 12 bases between. CDR3 length equals 14 residues. Germline loops: CDR1 SNHLY, CDR2 FYNNEI. The CDR3 loop is CASSGTGMAYEQYF. The CDR3 DNA follows: TGTGCCAGCAGTGGGACCGGTATGGCCTACGAGCAGTACTTC.

This chain joins TRBV5-6 and TRBJ2-3, with D perhaps assigned TRBD1 or TRBD2 (5 bases each). This CDR3 comprises 17 residues. The V end was cut by 3 bases, the J end by 5 bases, with 22 bases between. Per germline, CDR1 SGHDT and CDR2 YYEEEE. This CDR3 reads CASSYGWGRAMKDTQYF. CDR3 sequence (DNA): TGTGCCAGCAGCTACGGGTGGGGACGCGCGATGAAAGATACGCAGTATTTT.

The V gene is TRBV21-1, the J gene TRBJ2-3; the table gives TRBD2 as D, unverified against the DNA. TRBV21-1 is given as a pseudogene. The length of the CDR3 is 13 residues. DNA for the CDR3: TGTGCCAGCAGCTCGCGGGCCCCAGATACGCAGTATTTT. It yields the protein CASSSRAPDTQYF.

The genes are TRBV7-2 and TRBJ1-1; possibly TRBD1 for D (6 bases). Germline V gene data show CDR1 as SGHTA and CDR2 as FQGNSA. Deletions cut 2 bases from V and 1 base from J, with 14 bases between. CDR3 size: 16 residues. CDR3 nucleotides: TGTGCCAGCAGCTTAATCATTAGGACAGAGAACACTGAAGCTTTCTTT. It is translated as CASSLIIRTENTEAFF. The full variable domain, with the rest looked up from reference TRBV7-2 and TRBJ1-1, is GAGVSQSPSNKVTEKGKDVELRCDPISGHTALYWYRQSLGQGLEFLIYFQGNSAPDKSGLPSDRFSAERTGGSVSTLTIQRTQQEDSAVYLCASSLIIRTENTEAFFGQGTRLTVV.

This rearrangement joins TRBV27 to TRBJ1-2; a possible D gene is TRBD1 (6 bases). Trimming took off 6 bases at V and 4 bases at J, with 18 bases between the two ends. This CDR3 is built from 15 residues. Germline CDR1 and CDR2: MNHEY and SMNVEV (reference sequence). Here the CDR3 DNA reads TGTGCCAGCAGAAGCCCGTTGACAGGCCTCTATGGCTACACCTTC. Its protein is CASRSPLTGLYGYTF.

This rearrangement joins TRBV6-2 or TRBV6-3 to TRBJ2-7, with D perhaps TRBD2 (5 bases). CDR1 and CDR2 (germline): MNHEY, SVGEGT. Trimming took 5 bases from V and 3 from J, leaving 14 bases between them. CDR3 length: 14 residues. DNA of the CDR3: TGTGCCAGCAGTACACCGGGAACTAACTACGAGCAGTACTTC. It is translated as CASSTPGTNYEQYF.

This rearrangement joins TRBV28 to TRBJ2-7; D gene uncertain. The CDR3 covers 13 residues. Germline lookup yields CDR1 MDHEN and CDR2 SYDVKM. The V and J ends lost 1 base and 2 bases respectively, with 6 bases between them. CDR3 residues: CASSLYGTYEQYF. The CDR3 DNA reads as TGTGCCAGCAGTTTATATGGGACCTACGAGCAGTACTTC.

In nucleotides, the CDR3 is TGTGCCAGCAGCCAAGAGACTCGGTCTAATGAAAAACTGTTTTTT. Protein: CASSQETRSNEKLFF. This sequence joins TRBV4-2 and TRBJ1-4; D ambiguous. V was cut by 0 bases and J by 3 bases, with 8 bases left in between. There are 15 residues in the CDR3. Per germline, CDR1 LGHNA and CDR2 YNFKEQ.

The gene calls are TRBV7-9 and TRBJ2-1, with 9 bases aligning to TRBD1. J gave up 6 bases and V 3 bases, and 18 bases lay outside the gene matches. Per the germline V gene, CDR1 is SEHNR and CDR2 is FQNEAQ (reference sequence). CDR3 size: 19 residues. CDR3 in amino acids: CASSFYNYRGLRFLNEQFF. The CDR3 DNA reads as TGTGCCAGCAGCTTCTACAATTACAGGGGGCTCCGTTTTCTCAATGAGCAGTTCTTC.

V and J are TRBV4-2 and TRBJ2-1, with TRBD2 matching 10 bases. J was trimmed by 8 bases and V by 0 bases; bases with no gene match: 7. Germline-derived CDR1 and CDR2 are LGHNA and YNFKEQ. This CDR3 is 16 amino acids long. The CDR3 nucleotides are TGTGCCAGCAGCCAAGAGATGTCTAGCGGGAGTCATGAGCAGTTCTTC. Its protein is CASSQEMSSGSHEQFF.

The V and J genes are TRBV30 and TRBJ1-1; D uncertain. This CDR3 contains 13 residues. CDR1 is GTSNPN and CDR2 is SVGIG in the germline V gene (reference sequence). Trimming left V 3 bases short and J 4 bases short, with 12 bases between. The CDR3 bases are TGTGCCTGGAGAAGTGAGAGGAGCACTGAAGCTTTCTTT. This sequence encodes CAWRSERSTEAFF.

This clone was found once. One junction end disagrees with the germline gene, perhaps due to a read error. V and J are TRBV5-1 and TRBJ1-2; 7 bases are shared with TRBD1. This CDR3 contains 11 residues. CDR1 is SGHRS and CDR2 is YFSETQ in the germline V gene. The CDR3 DNA is TGCGCCAGCAGCTCCAATGGACAGGCGGCCTTC. It encodes CASSSNGQAAF. The full variable domain, in which reference TRBV5-1 and TRBJ1-2 provide the parts outside the CDR3, is KAGVTQTPRYLIKTRGQQVTLSCSPISGHRSVSWYQQTPGQGLQFLFEYFSETQRNKGNFPGRFSGRQFSNSRSEMNVSTLELGDSALYLCASSSNGQAAFGSGTRLTVV.

The chain employs TRBV10-3 and TRBJ2-1; 9 nucleotides align to TRBD1. Germline CDR1 ENHRY, CDR2 SYGVKD. V shed 8 bases, J shed 5 bases, and the junction held 10 bases outside the gene matches. The length of the CDR3 is 15 residues. This CDR3 reads CAIEPGTGYNNEQFF. CDR3 coding DNA: TGTGCCATCGAACCCGGGACAGGGTATAACAATGAGCAGTTCTTC.